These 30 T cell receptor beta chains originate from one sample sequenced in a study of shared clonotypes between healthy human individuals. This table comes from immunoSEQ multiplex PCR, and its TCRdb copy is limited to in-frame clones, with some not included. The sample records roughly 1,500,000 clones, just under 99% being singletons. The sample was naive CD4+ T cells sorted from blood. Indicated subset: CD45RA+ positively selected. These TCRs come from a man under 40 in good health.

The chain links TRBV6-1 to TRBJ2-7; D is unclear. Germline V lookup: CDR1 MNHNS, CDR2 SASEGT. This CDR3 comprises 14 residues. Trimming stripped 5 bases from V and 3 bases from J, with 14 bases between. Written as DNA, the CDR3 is TGTGCCAGCAGTTCTCGGCATCTTTACTACGAGCAGTACTTC. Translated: CASSSRHLYYEQYF.

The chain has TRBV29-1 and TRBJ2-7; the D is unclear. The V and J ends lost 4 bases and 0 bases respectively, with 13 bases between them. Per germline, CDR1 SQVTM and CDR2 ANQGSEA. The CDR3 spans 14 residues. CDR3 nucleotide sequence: TGCAGCGTTGGTCGTGGGCTTAGCTCCTACGAGCAGTACTTC. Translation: CSVGRGLSSYEQYF.

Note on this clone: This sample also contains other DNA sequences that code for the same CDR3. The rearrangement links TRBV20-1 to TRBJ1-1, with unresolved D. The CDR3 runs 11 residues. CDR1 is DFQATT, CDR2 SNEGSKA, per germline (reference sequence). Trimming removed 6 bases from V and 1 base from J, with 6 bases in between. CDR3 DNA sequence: TGCAGTGCACGGGAGAACACTGAAGCTTTCTTT. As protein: CSARENTEAFF.

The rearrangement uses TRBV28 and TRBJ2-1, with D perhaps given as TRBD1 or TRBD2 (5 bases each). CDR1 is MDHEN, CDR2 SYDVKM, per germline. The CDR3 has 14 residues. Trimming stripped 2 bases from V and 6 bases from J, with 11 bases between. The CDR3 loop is CASSLPTRGNEQFF. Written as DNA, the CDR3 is TGTGCCAGCAGTTTACCTACTAGGGGCAATGAGCAGTTCTTC. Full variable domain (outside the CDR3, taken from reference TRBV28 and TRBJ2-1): DVKVTQSSRYLVKRTGEKVFLECVQDMDHENMFWYRQDPGLGLRLIYFSYDVKMKEKGDIPEGYSVSREKKERFSLILESASTNQTSMYLCASSLPTRGNEQFFGPGTRLTVL.

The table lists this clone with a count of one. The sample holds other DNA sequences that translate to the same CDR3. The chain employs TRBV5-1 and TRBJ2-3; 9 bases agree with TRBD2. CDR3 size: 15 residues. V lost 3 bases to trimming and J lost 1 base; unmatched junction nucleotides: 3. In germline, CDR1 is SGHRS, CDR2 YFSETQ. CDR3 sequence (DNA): TGCGCCAGCAGCTCAAGACTAGCGGGCACAGATACGCAGTATTTT. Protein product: CASSSRLAGTDTQYF.

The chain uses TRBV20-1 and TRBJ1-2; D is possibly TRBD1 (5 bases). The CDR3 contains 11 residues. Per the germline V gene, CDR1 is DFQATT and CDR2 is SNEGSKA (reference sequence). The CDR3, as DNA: TGCGGGGGGAGGGGAGCTAATGGCTACACCTTC. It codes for CGGRGANGYTF.

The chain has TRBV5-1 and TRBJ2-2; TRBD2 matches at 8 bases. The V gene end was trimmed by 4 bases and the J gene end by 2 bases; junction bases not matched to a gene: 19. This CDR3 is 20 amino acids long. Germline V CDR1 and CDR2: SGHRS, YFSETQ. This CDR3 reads CASSVKGTGLARVNTGELFF. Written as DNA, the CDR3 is TGCGCCAGCAGCGTGAAGGGGACCGGACTAGCCCGAGTAAACACCGGGGAGCTGTTTTTT.

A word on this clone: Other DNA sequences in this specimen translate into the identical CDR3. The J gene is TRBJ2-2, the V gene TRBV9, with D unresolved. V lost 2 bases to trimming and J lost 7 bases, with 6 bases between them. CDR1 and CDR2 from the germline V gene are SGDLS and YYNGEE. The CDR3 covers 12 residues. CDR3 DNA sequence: TGTGCCAGCAGCGTCTTGGGCGGGGAGCTGTTTTTT. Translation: CASSVLGGELFF.

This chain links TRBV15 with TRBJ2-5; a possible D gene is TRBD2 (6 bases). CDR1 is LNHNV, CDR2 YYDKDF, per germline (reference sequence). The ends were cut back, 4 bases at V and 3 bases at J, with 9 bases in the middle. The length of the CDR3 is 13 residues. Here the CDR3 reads CATSTVAEETQYF. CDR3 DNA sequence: TGTGCCACCAGCACGGTAGCGGAAGAGACCCAGTACTTC.

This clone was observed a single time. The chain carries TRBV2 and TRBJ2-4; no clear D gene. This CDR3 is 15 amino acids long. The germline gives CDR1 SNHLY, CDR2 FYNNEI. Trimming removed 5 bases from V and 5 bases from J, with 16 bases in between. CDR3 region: CASSPAPDHQNIQYF. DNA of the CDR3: TGTGCCAGCAGTCCGGCCCCGGACCACCAAAACATTCAGTACTTC.

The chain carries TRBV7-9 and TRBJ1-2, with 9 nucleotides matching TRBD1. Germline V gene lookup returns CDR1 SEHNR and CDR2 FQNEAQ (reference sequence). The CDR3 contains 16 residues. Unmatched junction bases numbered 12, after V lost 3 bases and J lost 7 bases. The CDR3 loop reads CASSFAGTGNTGGYTF. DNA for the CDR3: TGTGCCAGCAGCTTTGCAGGGACAGGGAACACAGGTGGCTACACCTTC.

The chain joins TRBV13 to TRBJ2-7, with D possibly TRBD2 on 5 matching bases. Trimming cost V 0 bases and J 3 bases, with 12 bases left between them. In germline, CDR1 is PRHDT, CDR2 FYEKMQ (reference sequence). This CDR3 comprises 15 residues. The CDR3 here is CASSLGLAPNYEQYF. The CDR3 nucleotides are TGTGCCAGCAGCTTAGGGCTAGCTCCCAACTACGAGCAGTACTTC.

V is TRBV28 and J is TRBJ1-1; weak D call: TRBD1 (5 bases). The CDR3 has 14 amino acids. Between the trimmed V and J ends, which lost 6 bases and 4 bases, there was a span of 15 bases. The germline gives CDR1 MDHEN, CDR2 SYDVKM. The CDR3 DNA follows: TGTGCCAGCAGGGGGCCGAACAGGAGCACTGAAGCTTTCTTT. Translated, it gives CASRGPNRSTEAFF.

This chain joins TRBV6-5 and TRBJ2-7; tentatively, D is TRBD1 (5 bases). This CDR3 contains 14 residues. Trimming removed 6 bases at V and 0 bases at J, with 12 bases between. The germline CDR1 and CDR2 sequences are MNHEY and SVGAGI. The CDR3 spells CASSDRQFSYEQYF. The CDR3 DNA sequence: TGTGCCAGCAGCGATCGACAGTTCTCCTACGAGCAGTACTTC.

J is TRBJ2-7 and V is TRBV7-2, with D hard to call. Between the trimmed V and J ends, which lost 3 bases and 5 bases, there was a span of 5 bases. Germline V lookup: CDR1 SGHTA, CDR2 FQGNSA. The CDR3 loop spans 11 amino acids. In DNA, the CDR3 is TGTGCCAGCAGCTTGGAGAACGAGCAGTACTTC. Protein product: CASSLENEQYF.

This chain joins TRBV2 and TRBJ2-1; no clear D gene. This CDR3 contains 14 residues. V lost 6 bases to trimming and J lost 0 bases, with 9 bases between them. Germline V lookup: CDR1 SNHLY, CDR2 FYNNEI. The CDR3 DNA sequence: TGTGCCAGCAGGACCACGAGCTCCTACAATGAGCAGTTCTTC. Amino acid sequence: CASRTTSSYNEQFF. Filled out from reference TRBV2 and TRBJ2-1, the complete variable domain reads EPEVTQTPSHQVTQMGQEVILRCVPISNHLYFYWYRQILGQKVEFLVSFYNNEISEKSEIFDDQFSVERPDGSNFTLKIRSTKLEDSAMYFCASRTTSSYNEQFFGPGTRLTVL.

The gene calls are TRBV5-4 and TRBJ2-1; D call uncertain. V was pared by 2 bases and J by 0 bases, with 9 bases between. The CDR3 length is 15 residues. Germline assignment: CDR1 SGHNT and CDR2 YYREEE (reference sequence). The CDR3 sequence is CASSFEASSYNEQFF. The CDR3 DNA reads TGTGCCAGCAGCTTCGAGGCGAGCTCCTACAATGAGCAGTTCTTC.

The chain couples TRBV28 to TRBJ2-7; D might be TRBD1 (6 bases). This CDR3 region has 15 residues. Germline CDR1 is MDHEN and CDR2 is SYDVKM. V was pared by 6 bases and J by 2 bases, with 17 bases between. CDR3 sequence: CASSRQAGTPYEQYF. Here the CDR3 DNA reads TGTGCCAGCAGCAGACAAGCCGGGACACCCTACGAGCAGTACTTC.

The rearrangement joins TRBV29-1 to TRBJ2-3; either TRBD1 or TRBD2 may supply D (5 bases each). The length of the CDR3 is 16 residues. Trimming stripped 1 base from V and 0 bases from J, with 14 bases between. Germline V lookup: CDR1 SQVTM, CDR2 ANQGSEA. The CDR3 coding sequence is TGCAGCGTTGAAGCATCGGGACGGAGTAGCACAGATACGCAGTATTTT. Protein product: CSVEASGRSSTDTQYF.

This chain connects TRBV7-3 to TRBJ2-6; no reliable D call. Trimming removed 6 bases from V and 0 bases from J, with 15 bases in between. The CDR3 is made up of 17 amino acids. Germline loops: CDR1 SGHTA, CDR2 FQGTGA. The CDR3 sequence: CASRPWDLVSGANVLTF. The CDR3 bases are TGTGCCAGCAGGCCGTGGGATCTAGTCTCTGGGGCCAACGTCCTGACTTTC.

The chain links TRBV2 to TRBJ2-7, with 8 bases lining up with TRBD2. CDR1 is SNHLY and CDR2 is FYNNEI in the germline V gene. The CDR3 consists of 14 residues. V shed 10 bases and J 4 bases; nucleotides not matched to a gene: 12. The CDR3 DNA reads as TGTGCCACCTTCGGACAGAGCGGGAGTTACGAGCAGTACTTC. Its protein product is CATFGQSGSYEQYF.

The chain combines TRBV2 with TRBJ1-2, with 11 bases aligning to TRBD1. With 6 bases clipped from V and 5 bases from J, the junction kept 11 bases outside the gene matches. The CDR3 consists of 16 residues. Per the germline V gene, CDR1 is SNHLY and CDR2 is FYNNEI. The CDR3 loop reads CASSVSGTGGAYGYTF. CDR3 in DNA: TGTGCCAGCAGCGTTTCCGGGACAGGGGGAGCGTATGGCTACACCTTC.

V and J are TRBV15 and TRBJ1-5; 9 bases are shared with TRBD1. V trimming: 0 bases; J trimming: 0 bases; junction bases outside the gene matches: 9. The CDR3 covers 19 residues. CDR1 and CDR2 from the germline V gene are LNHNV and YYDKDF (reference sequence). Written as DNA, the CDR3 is TGTGCCACCAGCAGAGATAGGAGGACAGGGGCCTATAGCAATCAGCCCCAGCATTTT. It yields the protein CATSRDRRTGAYSNQPQHF.

CDR3 sequence: CASSSTGTGNTEAFF. For the CDR3, the DNA is TGTGCCAGCTCATCGACCGGGACAGGGAATACTGAAGCTTTCTTT. The rearrangement uses TRBV18 and TRBJ1-1; 9 bases are a match to TRBD1. The CDR3 runs 15 residues. Germline assignment: CDR1 KGHSH and CDR2 LQKENI. Germline trimming cut 5 bases from V and 5 bases from J; bases unmatched to any gene: 9.

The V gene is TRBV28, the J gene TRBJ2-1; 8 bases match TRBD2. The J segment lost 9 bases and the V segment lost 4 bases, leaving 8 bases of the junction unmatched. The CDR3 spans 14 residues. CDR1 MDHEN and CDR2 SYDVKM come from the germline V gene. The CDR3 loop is CASSYSGRGSEQFF. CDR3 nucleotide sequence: TGTGCCAGCAGTTACAGCGGGAGAGGGAGTGAGCAGTTCTTC.

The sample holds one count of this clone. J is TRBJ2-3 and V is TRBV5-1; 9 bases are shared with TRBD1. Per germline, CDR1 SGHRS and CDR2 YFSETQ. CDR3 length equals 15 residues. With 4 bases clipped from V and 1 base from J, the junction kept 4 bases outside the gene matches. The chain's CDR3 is CASSGRDRGTDTQYF. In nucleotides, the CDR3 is TGCGCCAGCAGCGGAAGGGACAGGGGCACAGATACGCAGTATTTT.

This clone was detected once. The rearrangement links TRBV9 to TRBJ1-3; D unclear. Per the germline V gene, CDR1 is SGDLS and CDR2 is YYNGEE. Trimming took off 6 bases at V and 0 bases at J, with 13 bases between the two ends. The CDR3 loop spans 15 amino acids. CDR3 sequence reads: CASTPSLVSGNTIYF. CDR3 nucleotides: TGTGCCAGCACCCCCTCCTTGGTCTCTGGAAACACCATATATTTT.

The CDR3 here is CASSTDRDRNIQYF. CDR3 bases: TGTGCCAGCAGTACGGACAGGGATAGGAACATTCAGTACTTC. The genes are TRBV28 and TRBJ2-4, with TRBD1 identical over 8 bases. The CDR3 is made up of 14 amino acids. V was clipped by 5 bases and J by 7 bases; unmatched bases: 7. CDR1 is MDHEN, CDR2 SYDVKM, per germline.

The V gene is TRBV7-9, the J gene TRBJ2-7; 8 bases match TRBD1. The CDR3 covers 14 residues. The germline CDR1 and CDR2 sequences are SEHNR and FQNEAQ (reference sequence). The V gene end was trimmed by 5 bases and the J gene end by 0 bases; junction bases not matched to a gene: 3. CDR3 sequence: CASSDGQGSYEQYF. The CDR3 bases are TGTGCCAGCAGCGATGGACAGGGCTCCTACGAGCAGTACTTC.

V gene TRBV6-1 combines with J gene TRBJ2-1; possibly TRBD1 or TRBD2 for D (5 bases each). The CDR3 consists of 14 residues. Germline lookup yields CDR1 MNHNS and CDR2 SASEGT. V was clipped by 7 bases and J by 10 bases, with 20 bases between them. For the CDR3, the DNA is TGTGCCAGCAACGCCATCTCGGGGACGGGAGAGCAGTTCTTC. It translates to CASNAISGTGEQFF.